A single sample is the source of the 18 T cell receptor gamma chains below, sequenced in a study of gamma-delta chains in newborns, infants, children. TCRdb reapplied CATT to the reads. The sample contains 200 or so gamma-chain clones, roughly 89% of which appear only once. Sequences were derived from blood, sampled at baseline. Every receptor here comes from a child who was a newborn, infant or young child, either healthy, febrile or measles-vaccinated (not recorded which). This table probably holds off-target reads from a library built for another chain.

On this clone itself: It is unclear where the CDR3 begins or ends on the DNA, so no DNA is shown, and the CDR3 is as TCRdb lists it. The V gene is given as TRGV9, and no J gene call is available. The germline gives CDR1 GITISATS, CDR2 ISYDGTV (reference sequence). The CDR3 is 26 residues long, counting both termini. The CDR3 here is CACDTAGGTSSWDTRQMFFGTGIKLF.

About this clone itself: No DNA is shown, since the ends of the CDR3 on it are uncertain; the CDR3 is the one TCRdb lists. V gene TRGV9 was called; the J gene was not. Germline-derived CDR1 and CDR2 are GITISATS and ISYDGTV (reference sequence). Inclusive of both ends, the CDR3 amounts to 25 amino acids. The chain's CDR3 is CACDILGDISWDTRQMFFGTGIKLF.

Points on this clone: The DNA is omitted, as the CDR3 cannot be located on it reliably, and the CDR3 follows TCRdb's listing. The V gene call reads TRGV9; no J gene was called. Ends included, the CDR3 has 25 residues. The germline V gene has CDR1 GITISATS and CDR2 ISYDGTV (reference sequence). CDR3 loop: CACDSILGGSWDTRQMFFGTGIKLF.

In its sample, this clone was seen a few times. The DNA is left out, because the CDR3 cannot be placed on it with certainty; the CDR3 is given as TCRdb lists it. At the DNA level, this CDR3 is encoded by other sequences in the same sample as well. The V gene is given as TRGV9, and no J gene call is available. Inclusive of both ends, the CDR3 amounts to 24 amino acids. Germline lookup yields CDR1 GITISATS and CDR2 ISYDGTV (reference sequence). The CDR3 sequence is CACDSTGGSWDTRQMFFGTGIKLF.

Comments on this clone: The DNA is left out, because the CDR3 cannot be placed on it with certainty; the CDR3 is given as TCRdb lists it. The V gene is TRGV9, but the J gene lacks a call. Germline CDR1 reads GITISATS; CDR2 reads ISYDGTV (reference sequence). The CDR3 is 25 amino acids in total, end residues counted. CDR3 loop: CACDHGGSLSWDTRQMFFGTGIKLF.

About this clone: No DNA is shown, since the ends of the CDR3 on it are uncertain; the CDR3 is the one TCRdb lists. No J gene call was made, and the V gene is TRGV9. CDR1 GITISATS and CDR2 ISYDGTV come from the germline V gene (reference sequence). A total of 26 residues make up the CDR3, ends included. The CDR3 spells CACDTAGGSSSWDTRQMFFGTGIKLF.

A remark on this clone: The limits of the CDR3 on the DNA are not certain, so only TCRdb's listed CDR3 is given. The J gene is uncalled and the V gene is TRGV9. The CDR3 region is 25 residues in length, termini included. Germline V CDR1 and CDR2: GITISATS, ISYDGTV (reference sequence). CDR3 amino acids: CACDTGGYDSWDTRQMFFGTGIKLF.

This clone appeared a single time. The V segment is TRGV9, and no J call was made. Germline V gene lookup returns CDR1 GITISATS and CDR2 ISYDGTV (reference sequence). The CDR3 length is 15 residues. CDR3 bases: TGTGCCTGTGACATACTGGGGGATGCGACAGCACAACTCTTCTTT. Amino acids: CACDILGDATAQLFF.

In the case of this clone: It is unclear where the CDR3 begins or ends on the DNA, so no DNA is shown, and the CDR3 is as TCRdb lists it. No J gene was assigned, while the V gene was called as TRGV9. Germline values: CDR1 GITISATS, CDR2 ISYDGTV (reference sequence). The CDR3 is 25 amino acids in total, end residues counted. The chain's CDR3 is CACDTMGISSWDTRQMFFGTGIKLF.

For this clone: No DNA is shown, since the ends of the CDR3 on it are uncertain; the CDR3 is the one TCRdb lists. The J gene went uncalled, whereas the V gene is TRGV9. The CDR3 adds up to 25 amino acids, both ends counted. Germline V gene lookup returns CDR1 GITISATS and CDR2 ISYDGTV (reference sequence). CDR3 region: CACDTWGYSSWDTRQMFFGTGIKLF.

On this clone: It is unclear where the CDR3 begins or ends on the DNA, so no DNA is shown, and the CDR3 is as TCRdb lists it. With the J gene uncalled, the V gene is TRGV9. CDR1 and CDR2 (germline): GITISATS, ISYDGTV (reference sequence). A total of 24 residues make up the CDR3, ends included. This CDR3 reads CACEQLGGSWDTRQMFFGTGIKLF.

On this clone: Because the CDR3's place on the DNA is in doubt, the DNA is left out and the CDR3 is given as listed by TCRdb. TRGV9 is the V gene, and the J gene was not called. The CDR3 sequence runs 26 residues, both termini included. Germline-derived CDR1 and CDR2 are GITISATS and ISYDGTV (reference sequence). The CDR3: CACDTVGDTDSWDTRQMFFGTGIKLF.

The V gene reported is TRGV9; the J gene is uncalled. Germline V CDR1 and CDR2: GITISATS, ISYDGTV (reference sequence). This CDR3 is built from 17 residues. CDR3 in amino acids: CACDTVGDKALTAQLFF. The CDR3 nucleotides are TGTGCCTGTGACACTGTGGGGGATAAAGCTTTGACAGCACAACTCTTCTTT.

Regarding this clone: The DNA is omitted, as the CDR3 cannot be located on it reliably, and the CDR3 follows TCRdb's listing. The V segment is TRGV9, and no J call was made. Per germline, CDR1 GITISATS and CDR2 ISYDGTV (reference sequence). 26 amino acids form the CDR3, both terminal residues included. The CDR3 loop is CACDTGGYLSSWDTRQMFFGTGIKLF.

A single count supports this clone. The limits of the CDR3 on the DNA are not certain, so only TCRdb's listed CDR3 is given. The V gene call is TRGV9, and the J gene call is absent. CDR1 and CDR2 (germline): GITISATS, ISYDGTV (reference sequence). Inclusive of both ends, the CDR3 amounts to 25 amino acids. CDR3 in amino acids: CACDTVGGYSWDTRQMFFGTGIKLF.

The V gene corresponds to TRGV9; no J gene was called. This CDR3 region has 14 residues. In germline, CDR1 is GITISATS, CDR2 ISYDGTV (reference sequence). The CDR3 nucleotides are TGTGCCGGTGACGTACTGGGGGATACAGCACAACTCTTCTTT. Encoded protein: CAGDVLGDTAQLFF.

The V gene is given as TRGV9, and no J gene call is available. This CDR3 has 16 residues. Germline V lookup: CDR1 GITISATS, CDR2 ISYDGTV (reference sequence). CDR3 in amino acids: CACDLLGDILTAQLFF. The CDR3 DNA is TGTGCCTGTGACCTACTGGGGGATATTTTGACAGCACAACTCTTCTTT.

The V call is TRGV9, the J call TRGJ1 or TRGJ2. The CDR3 contains 13 residues. J was trimmed by 9 bases and V by 0 bases; bases with no gene match: 8. Germline CDR1 reads GITISATS; CDR2 reads ISYDGTV (reference sequence). The CDR3, as DNA: TGTGCCTTGTGGGAGGTGGTTGCGGTTAAGAAACTCTTT. It specifies CALWEVVAVKKLF.